Each of the 21 T cell receptor beta chains below was sequenced from the same sample in a study of cytomegalovirus exposure and HLA in healthy donors. This PCR relied on a set of 60 Vbeta primers and 13 Jbeta primers. Data came from immunoSEQ multiplex PCR; TCRdb stores just in-frame clones and leaves some out. The table gives 130,000 or so clones; the top ten clones make up over 1.5% of it. Material for sequencing was PBMCs. These receptor sequences come from a woman between 40 and 55 years old in good health and CMV-seropositive.

V usage is TRBV28 and J usage is TRBJ2-1, with TRBD2 matching over 11 bases. Germline CDR1 is MDHEN and CDR2 is SYDVKM. The CDR3 runs 17 residues. V lost 6 bases, J lost 5 bases, and 12 bases stayed unmatched. In DNA, the CDR3 is TGTGCCAGCAGATTTATCACACTAGCGGGAGCTAACAATGAGCAGTTCTTC. Protein product: CASRFITLAGANNEQFF.

The chain has TRBV28 and TRBJ2-7; 9 bases line up with TRBD1. Germline lookup yields CDR1 MDHEN and CDR2 SYDVKM. J was trimmed by 2 bases and V by 4 bases; bases with no gene match: 12. This CDR3 comprises 17 residues. In DNA form, the CDR3 reads TGTGCCAGCAGTTCAAGGGGGCCGGGACAGGGTACCTACGAGCAGTACTTC. Translated, it gives CASSSRGPGQGTYEQYF.

This chain connects TRBV2 to TRBJ1-2; 9 bases line up with TRBD1. Germline CDR1 reads SNHLY; CDR2 reads FYNNEI. Losses at the gene ends were 6 bases for V and 4 bases for J; bases not matched to a gene: 12. CDR3 size: 16 residues. The CDR3 DNA reads as TGTGCCAGCAGCCTTAAGAGGACAGGGGCAGGCTATGGCTACACCTTC. Translating it yields CASSLKRTGAGYGYTF.

V and J are TRBV2 and TRBJ2-7; D might be TRBD1 (5 bases). The germline V and J ends were trimmed by 0 bases and 2 bases, with 8 bases remaining between them. The germline V gene encodes CDR1 SNHLY and CDR2 FYNNEI. The CDR3 totals 14 residues. The CDR3 DNA reads as TGTGCCAGCAGTGAAGCGGGCAGGGCCTACGAGCAGTACTTC. Its protein is CASSEAGRAYEQYF.

The chain couples TRBV19 to TRBJ2-7; TRBD1 aligns across 7 bases. V lost 10 bases, J lost 1 base, and 13 bases stayed unmatched. CDR1 is LNHDA, CDR2 SQIVND, per germline (reference sequence). This CDR3 is built from 15 residues. The CDR3 nucleotides read TGTGCCACCGAGGGACAGTCACACTCTTCCTACGAGCAGTACTTC. This encodes CATEGQSHSSYEQYF.

This chain joins TRBV7-9 and TRBJ2-1; 10 bases are shared with TRBD2. Germline trimming cut 5 bases from V and 8 bases from J; bases unmatched to any gene: 9. Looked up from germline, CDR1 is SEHNR and CDR2 is FQNEAQ (reference sequence). The length of the CDR3 is 15 residues. CDR3 residues: CASSPGASGSDEQFF. In nucleotides, the CDR3 is TGTGCCAGCAGCCCCGGGGCTAGCGGGAGTGATGAGCAGTTCTTC. Based on the CDR3 plus reference TRBV7-9 and TRBJ2-1, the full variable domain is DTGVSQNPRHKITKRGQNVTFRCDPISEHNRLYWYRQTLGQGPEFLTYFQNEAQLEKSRLLSDRFSAERPKGSFSTLEIQRTEQGDSAMYLCASSPGASGSDEQFFGPGTRLTVL.

The chain employs TRBV30 and TRBJ1-2, with D tentatively TRBD1 (5 bases). Germline V gene sequence: CDR1 GTSNPN, CDR2 SVGIG (reference sequence). The CDR3 sequence is 14 residues long. With 1 base removed from V and 4 bases from J, the gap between germline ends came to 13 bases. The CDR3 DNA follows: TGTGCCTGGAGTGGGGCAGGGCCAACCTATGGCTACACCTTC. This translates into CAWSGAGPTYGYTF.

CDR3 in amino acids: CASSERDRYTEAFF. The CDR3, as DNA: TGTGCCAGCAGTGAAAGAGACAGATACACTGAAGCTTTCTTT. V gene TRBV2 combines with J gene TRBJ1-1; D is perhaps TRBD1 (5 bases). CDR1 is SNHLY, CDR2 FYNNEI, per germline. Trimming left V 2 bases short and J 3 bases short, with 10 bases between. The CDR3 spans 14 residues.

The chain carries TRBV5-1 and TRBJ2-3; 13 nucleotides agree with TRBD2. This CDR3 is built from 18 residues. V lost 4 bases, J lost 7 bases, and 15 bases stayed unmatched. The V gene's germline CDR1 is SGHRS and CDR2 YFSETQ. CDR3 DNA sequence: TGCGCCAGCAGCAACCTCACCACTAGCGGGAGGGCCCTGAATACGCAGTATTTT. Protein sequence: CASSNLTTSGRALNTQYF.

The J gene is TRBJ1-1, the V gene TRBV21-1; the table calls TRBD1, which could not be checked here. TRBV21-1 is labeled a pseudogene. The CDR3 sequence is 17 residues long. This CDR3 is CASNYAIIGTGDTEAFF. The CDR3 nucleotides are TGTGCCAGCAACTACGCCATTATAGGGACAGGGGACACTGAAGCTTTCTTT.

The chain combines TRBV15 with TRBJ1-2, with D perhaps TRBD1 (5 bases). The CDR3 is made up of 13 amino acids. V was shortened by 3 bases and J by 1 base, with 6 bases between the two germline ends. Germline V gene sequence: CDR1 LNHNV, CDR2 YYDKDF (reference sequence). CDR3 in amino acids: CATSRDINYGYTF. The CDR3 bases are TGTGCCACCAGCAGGGACATTAACTATGGCTACACCTTC.

The rearrangement uses TRBV9 and TRBJ2-5, with unresolved D. V lost 0 bases to trimming and J lost 2 bases, with 8 bases between them. The CDR3 extends over 14 amino acids. Per germline, CDR1 SGDLS and CDR2 YYNGEE. The CDR3 is CASSVGTDQETQYF. DNA of the CDR3: TGTGCCAGCAGCGTAGGAACAGATCAAGAGACCCAGTACTTC.

V is TRBV11-3 and J is TRBJ2-3; TRBD2 aligns across 12 bases. The CDR3 is made up of 18 amino acids. Germline CDR1 SGHNT, CDR2 YENEEA. J lost 2 bases, V lost 2 bases, and 8 bases had no gene match. In DNA form, the CDR3 reads TGTGCCAGCAGCTTATTGGCTAGCGGGAGGGCCTACACAGATACGCAGTATTTT. Its translation is CASSLLASGRAYTDTQYF.

The chain couples TRBV5-6 to TRBJ1-2; 11 bases are shared with TRBD1. This CDR3 region has 16 residues. V lost 4 bases to trimming and J lost 0 bases; unmatched junction nucleotides: 5. Germline CDR1 reads SGHDT; CDR2 reads YYEEEE. The CDR3 sequence is CASSPGTGGSNYGYTF. CDR3 DNA: TGTGCCAGCAGCCCAGGGACAGGGGGTTCTAACTATGGCTACACCTTC.

The V gene is TRBV19, the J gene TRBJ2-7; 7 nucleotides match TRBD1. This CDR3 is built from 14 residues. Germline CDR1 and CDR2: LNHDA and SQIVND (reference sequence). J was trimmed by 4 bases and V by 3 bases; bases with no gene match: 6. CDR3 sequence reads: CASSISDREYEQYF. In DNA form, the CDR3 reads TGTGCCAGTAGTATCTCCGACAGGGAGTACGAGCAGTACTTC.

The chain links TRBV5-1 to TRBJ1-5, with D tentatively TRBD1 (5 bases). This CDR3 region has 13 residues. V was cut by 3 bases and J by 7 bases, with 11 bases left in between. Germline-derived CDR1 and CDR2 are SGHRS and YFSETQ. The DNA of the CDR3 is TGCGCCAGCAGCTCCCGGGGGGGGCAGCCCCAGCATTTT. This sequence encodes CASSSRGGQPQHF.

The V and J genes are TRBV9 and TRBJ2-7; tentatively, D is TRBD2 (6 bases). Per germline, CDR1 SGDLS and CDR2 YYNGEE. The CDR3 sequence is 14 residues long. Trimming cost V 2 bases and J 1 base, with 10 bases left between them. The DNA of the CDR3 is TGTGCCAGCAGCGTCGGGAGCGATTCCTACGAGCAGTACTTC. This sequence encodes CASSVGSDSYEQYF.

The chain is built from TRBV4-3 and TRBJ1-4, with D unresolved. This CDR3 is built from 15 residues. The germline CDR1 and CDR2 sequences are LGHNA and YSLEER. V lost 1 base and J 8 bases, leaving 14 bases between the germline ends. The CDR3 spells CASSQAAGFREKLFF. The CDR3, as DNA: TGCGCCAGCAGCCAAGCTGCAGGCTTCAGGGAAAAACTGTTTTTT.

The chain has TRBV15 and TRBJ2-3, with D perhaps TRBD2 (5 bases). Trimming pared 5 bases from V and 0 bases from J, leaving 18 bases between. Germline V CDR1 and CDR2: LNHNV, YYDKDF (reference sequence). This CDR3 is built from 17 residues. The CDR3 nucleotides read TGTGCCACCAGCGGAGGCCCTCATGGCCTGAGCACAGATACGCAGTATTTT. Its protein is CATSGGPHGLSTDTQYF.

This chain connects TRBV30 to TRBJ1-1, with D maybe TRBD1 (6 bases). Germline assignment: CDR1 GTSNPN and CDR2 SVGIG (reference sequence). The V end was cut by 3 bases, the J end by 0 bases, with 8 bases between. The CDR3 extends over 13 amino acids. The CDR3 protein is CAWRGTLNTEAFF. The CDR3 nucleotides are TGTGCCTGGAGGGGGACACTGAACACTGAAGCTTTCTTT.

The V gene is TRBV27, the J gene TRBJ2-2; 9 nucleotides match TRBD2. The CDR3 totals 15 residues. Germline CDR1 MNHEY, CDR2 SMNVEV (reference sequence). V shed 4 bases and J 6 bases; nucleotides not matched to a gene: 6. DNA for the CDR3: TGTGCCAGCAGTTCAACCGGGACTAGCCCCGGGGAGCTGTTTTTT. Translated, it gives CASSSTGTSPGELFF.